This T cell receptor beta chain was documented in a study of CD8+ T cells in alopecia areata. Specified treatment: oral pan-JAK inhibitor, 5-10 mg twice daily. Patients with alopecia areata provided lesional scalp punch biopsies as well as peripheral blood. Once RNA had been extracted, it was reverse transcribed into cDNA to act as the sequencing template. TCRdb's table, derived via immunoSEQ multiplex PCR, lists solely in-frame clones and lacks some. The data show approximately 18,000 clones, with around three fifths seen just once and 8% to 10% held by the top ten. The clonotype comes from a human donor with alopecia areata. This sample comprised skin, obtained at week 4, from a patient treated with tofacitinib.

The CDR3, as DNA: TGTGCCAGCAGTGAATTACCCCACCAAGAGACCCAGTACTTC. Protein product: CASSELPHQETQYF. The chain recombines TRBV6-1 with TRBJ2-5; D gene unclear. Between the trimmed V and J ends, which lost 2 bases and 0 bases, there was a span of 7 bases. Germline-derived CDR1 and CDR2 are MNHNS and SASEGT. This CDR3 has 14 amino acids.